This paragraph covers one TCR beta chain sequence. Its antigen is currently unknown. The unexposed donors gave CD4+ T cells in about 2011-2018, prior to COVID-19. CD4+ T cells were isolated from the cells after around 10 days of culture. This entry is derived from a study of CD4 T cells in relation to SARS-CoV-2 and coronaviruses. The table came from immunoSEQ multiplex PCR; TCRdb's copy has only in-frame clones and leaves some out. The repertoire consists of tens of thousands of clones, with 75% occurring once and the leading ten covering approximately 13%. Trimming took 3 bases from V and 1 from J, leaving 9 bases between them. This CDR3 spans 14 amino acids. In germline, CDR1 is SGHNT, CDR2 YYREEE (reference sequence).

This chain links TRBV5-4 with TRBJ2-3, with a tentative D call TRBD1 (6 bases). This TCR came from a human donor in good health. The specimen was CD4+ T cells from PBMCs, cultured in vitro. This chain's CDR3 is CASSSGAGTDTQYF. In nucleotides, the CDR3 is TGTGCCAGCAGCTCAGGGGCGGGCACAGATACGCAGTATTTT.